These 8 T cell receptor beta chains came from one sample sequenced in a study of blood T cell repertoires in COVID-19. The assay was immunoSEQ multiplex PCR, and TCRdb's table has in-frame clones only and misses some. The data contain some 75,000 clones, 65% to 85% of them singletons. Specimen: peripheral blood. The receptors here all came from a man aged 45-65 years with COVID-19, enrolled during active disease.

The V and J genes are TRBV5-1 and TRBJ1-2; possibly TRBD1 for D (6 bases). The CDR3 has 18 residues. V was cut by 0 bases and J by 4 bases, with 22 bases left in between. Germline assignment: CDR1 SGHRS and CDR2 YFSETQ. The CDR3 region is CASSLGIGDGQMFYGYTF. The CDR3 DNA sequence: TGCGCCAGCAGCTTGGGAATTGGGGACGGACAGATGTTCTATGGCTACACCTTC.

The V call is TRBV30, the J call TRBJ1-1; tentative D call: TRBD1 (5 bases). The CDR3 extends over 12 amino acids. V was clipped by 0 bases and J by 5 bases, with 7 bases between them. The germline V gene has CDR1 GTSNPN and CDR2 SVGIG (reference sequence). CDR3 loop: CAWSVGGTEAFF. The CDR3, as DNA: TGTGCCTGGAGTGTGGGGGGGACTGAAGCTTTCTTT. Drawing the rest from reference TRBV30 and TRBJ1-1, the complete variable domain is SQTIHQWPATLVQPVGSPLSLECTVEGTSNPNLYWYRQAAGRGLQLLFYSVGIGQISSEVPQNLSASRPQDRQFILSSKKLLLSDSGFYLCAWSVGGTEAFFGQGTRLTVV.

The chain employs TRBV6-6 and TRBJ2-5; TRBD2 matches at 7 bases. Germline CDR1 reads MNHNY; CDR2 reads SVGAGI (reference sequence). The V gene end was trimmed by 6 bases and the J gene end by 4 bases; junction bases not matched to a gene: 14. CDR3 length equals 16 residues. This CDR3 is CASSPKTSRRGETQYF. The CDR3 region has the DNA TGTGCCAGCAGCCCAAAGACTAGCCGCCGCGGAGAGACCCAGTACTTC.

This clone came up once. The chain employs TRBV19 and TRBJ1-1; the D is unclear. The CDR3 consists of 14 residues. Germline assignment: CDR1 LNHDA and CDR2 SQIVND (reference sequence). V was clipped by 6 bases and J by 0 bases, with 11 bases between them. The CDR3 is CASRPPGMNTEAFF. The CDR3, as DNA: TGTGCCAGTAGACCCCCGGGGATGAACACTGAAGCTTTCTTT.

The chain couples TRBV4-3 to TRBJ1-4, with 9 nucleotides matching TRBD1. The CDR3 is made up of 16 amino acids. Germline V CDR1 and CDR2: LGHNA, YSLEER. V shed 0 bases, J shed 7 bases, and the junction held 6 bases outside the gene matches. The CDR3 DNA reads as TGCGCCAGCAGCCAAGACCTCGACAGGGGGGTTGAAAAACTGTTTTTT. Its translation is CASSQDLDRGVEKLFF.

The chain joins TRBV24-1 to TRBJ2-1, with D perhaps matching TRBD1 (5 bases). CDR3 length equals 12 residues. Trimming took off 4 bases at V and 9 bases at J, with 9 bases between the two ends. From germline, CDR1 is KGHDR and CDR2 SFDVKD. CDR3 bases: TGTGCCACCAGTGACCAGGGTCCTGAGCAGTTCTTC. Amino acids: CATSDQGPEQFF.

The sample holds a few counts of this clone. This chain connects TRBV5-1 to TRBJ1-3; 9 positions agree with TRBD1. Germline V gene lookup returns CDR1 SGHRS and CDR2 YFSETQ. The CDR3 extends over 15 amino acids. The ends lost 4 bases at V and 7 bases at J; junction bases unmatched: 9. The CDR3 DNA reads TGCGCCAGCAGCCCATCCGGGACAGGGATGAACACCATATATTTT. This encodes CASSPSGTGMNTIYF.

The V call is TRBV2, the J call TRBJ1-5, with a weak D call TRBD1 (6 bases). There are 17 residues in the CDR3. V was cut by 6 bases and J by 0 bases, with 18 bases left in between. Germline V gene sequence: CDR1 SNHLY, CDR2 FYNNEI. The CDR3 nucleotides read TGTGCCAGCAGAGCGGACAGACCGACTTATAGCAATCAGCCCCAGCATTTT. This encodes CASRADRPTYSNQPQHF.